A selection of T cell receptor beta chains follows, all from one sample in a study of T cell responses to AZD1222 COVID-19 vaccine. Measured with immunoSEQ multiplex PCR; TCRdb has only the in-frame clones, and not every one. The sample yields about 110,000 clones, about 86% seen once. Sequenced material: peripheral blood, taken on day 0 of AZD1222 vaccination. These receptors were obtained from an adult in good health. CDR3s include the opening cysteine and the closing phenylalanine or tryptophan. Fields, in order: clone size, CDR3 length, J gene, D gene, V gene, CDR3 DNA, CDR3 protein. D genes are given only for firm matches. Size values are once, few and many counts, or a class for expanded clones, and some rows have none.

>-|16|TRBJ1-6|-|TRBV5-1
TGCGCCAGCAGCTTTTCAGGGGTCCTGTATAATTCACCCCTCCACTTT
CASSFSGVLYNSPLHF
>-|15|TRBJ2-2|-|TRBV19
TGTGCCAGTAGTATCGGGGGGCGCTCTAGCGGGGAGCTGTTTTTT
CASSIGGRSSGELFF
>-|15|TRBJ1-4|-|TRBV4-1
TGCGCCAGCAGCCCGGTCCTGCTCTCTAATGAAAAACTGTTTTTT
CASSPVLLSNEKLFF
>-|16|TRBJ2-3|-|TRBV3-1/TRBV3-2
TGTGCCAGCAGCCCGAGAAGCAGGAAACGCATAGATACGCAGTATTTT
CASSPRSRKRIDTQYF
>few|14|TRBJ1-5|-|TRBV19
TGTGCCAGTAGTACAGGATTAAGCAATCAGCCCCAGCATTTT
CASSTGLSNQPQHF
>-|16|TRBJ2-2|-|TRBV30
TGTGCCTGGAGTGAACCGGGACAAGAAAACACCGGGGAGCTGTTTTTT
CAWSEPGQENTGELFF
>-|14|TRBJ2-3|-|TRBV5-1
TGCGCCAGCAGCTTGGATGGTAGCACAGATACGCAGTATTTT
CASSLDGSTDTQYF
>-|13|TRBJ2-3|TRBD2|TRBV10-3
TGTGCCGTAGCGGGGGGCGCGGAAGATACGCAGTATTTT
CAVAGGAEDTQYF
>-|17|TRBJ2-5|-|TRBV28
TGTGCCAGCGGGCCCCTGATTAGGGTAGGACAGCAAGAGACCCAGTACTTC
CASGPLIRVGQQETQYF
>-|14|TRBJ2-5|-|TRBV28
TGTGCCAGCAGTTCCCCAGTATTGGTGGAGACCCAGTACTTC
CASSSPVLVETQYF
>-|15|TRBJ2-2|-|TRBV19
TGTGCCAGTAGTATAGGGCCCCTGAACACCGGGGAGCTGTTTTTT
CASSIGPLNTGELFF
>-|17|TRBJ2-2|-|TRBV11-2
TGTGCCAGCAGCCCGCCAGGGGTCTCAGCGAACACCGGGGAGCTGTTTTTT
CASSPPGVSANTGELFF
>-|15|TRBJ2-1|-|TRBV11-3
TGTGCCAGCAGCTTAGCTAGGGGGTTTCCCAATGAGCAGTTCTTC
CASSLARGFPNEQFF
>few|12|TRBJ2-7|-|TRBV2
TGTGCTCAAGGTCCCACCGCCCACGAGCAGTACTTC
CAQGPTAHEQYF
>-|15|TRBJ1-6|TRBD1|TRBV6-5
TGTGCCAGCAGCAGACCGGGACAGGGCAATTCACCCCTCCACTTT
CASSRPGQGNSPLHF
>-|16|TRBJ1-1|-|TRBV5-1
TGCGCCAGCAGCTTGAAACAGGGTTTGGTAGACACTGAAGCTTTCTTT
CASSLKQGLVDTEAFF
>-|11|TRBJ1-6|-|TRBV6-5
TGTGCCAGTCGGACAAATTCACCCCTCCACTTT
CASRTNSPLHF
>-|14|TRBJ2-3|TRBD2|TRBV27
TGTGCCAGCAGGCGACTAGCGGGGCCAGATACGCAGTATTTT
CASRRLAGPDTQYF
>once|16|TRBJ1-4|-|TRBV7-9
TGTGCCAGCAGCTTACAGGGGTGGGAGGCTAATGAAAAACTGTTTTTT
CASSLQGWEANEKLFF
>-|12|TRBJ1-1|-|TRBV30
TGTGCCTGGTCCCCGGGAGGCCAACCAGCTTTCTTT
CAWSPGGQPAFF